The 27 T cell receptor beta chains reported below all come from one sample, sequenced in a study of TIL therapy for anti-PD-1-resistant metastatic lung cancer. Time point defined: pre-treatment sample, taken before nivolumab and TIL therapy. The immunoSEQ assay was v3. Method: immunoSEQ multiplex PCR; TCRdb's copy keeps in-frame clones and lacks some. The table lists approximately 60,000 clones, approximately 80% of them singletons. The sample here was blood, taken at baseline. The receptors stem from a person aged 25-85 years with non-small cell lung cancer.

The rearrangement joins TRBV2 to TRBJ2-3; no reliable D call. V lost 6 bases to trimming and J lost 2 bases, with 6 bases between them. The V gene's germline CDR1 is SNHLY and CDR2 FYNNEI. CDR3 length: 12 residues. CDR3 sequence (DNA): TGTGCCAGCAGGCCCCCCACAGATACGCAGTATTTT. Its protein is CASRPPTDTQYF.

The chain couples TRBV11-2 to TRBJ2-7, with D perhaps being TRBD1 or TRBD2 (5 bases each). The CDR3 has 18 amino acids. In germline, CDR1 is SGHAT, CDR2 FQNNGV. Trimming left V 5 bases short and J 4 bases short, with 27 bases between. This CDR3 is CASSPGHSAGPRVYEQYF. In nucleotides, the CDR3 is TGTGCCAGCAGCCCCGGTCACTCCGCAGGGCCGAGGGTTTACGAGCAGTACTTC.

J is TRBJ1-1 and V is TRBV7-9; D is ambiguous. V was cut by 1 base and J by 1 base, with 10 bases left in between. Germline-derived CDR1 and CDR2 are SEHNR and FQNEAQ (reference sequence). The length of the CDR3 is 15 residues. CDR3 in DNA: TGTGCCAGCAGCTTAGTCCCGGGTCAGAACACTGAAGCTTTCTTT. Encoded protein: CASSLVPGQNTEAFF.

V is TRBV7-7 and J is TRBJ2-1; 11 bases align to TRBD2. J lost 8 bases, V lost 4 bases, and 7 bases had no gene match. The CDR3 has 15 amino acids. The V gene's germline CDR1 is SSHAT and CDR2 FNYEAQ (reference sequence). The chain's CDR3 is CASSSTSGAWDEQFF. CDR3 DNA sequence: TGTGCCAGCAGCTCGACTAGCGGGGCTTGGGATGAGCAGTTCTTC.

The CDR3 loop reads CASSSLPSGAGNQPQHF. For the CDR3, the DNA is TGTGCCAGCAGTTCCCTTCCGTCGGGGGCTGGCAATCAGCCCCAGCATTTT. This chain connects TRBV7-2 to TRBJ1-5, with D possibly being TRBD1 (6 bases). Trimming took 6 bases from V and 2 from J, leaving 20 bases between them. This CDR3 region has 17 residues. Germline-derived CDR1 and CDR2 are SGHTA and FQGNSA.

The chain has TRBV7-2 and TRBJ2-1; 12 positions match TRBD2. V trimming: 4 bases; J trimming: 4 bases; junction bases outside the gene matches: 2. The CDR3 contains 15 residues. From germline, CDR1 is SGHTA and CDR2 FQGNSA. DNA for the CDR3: TGTGCCAGCAGCTCGACTAGCGGGGGTTACAATGAGCAGTTCTTC. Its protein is CASSSTSGGYNEQFF.

The CDR3 loop reads CASSLGSSPRDTEAFF. The CDR3 DNA is TGCGCCAGCAGCTTGGGGAGTTCCCCCCGGGACACTGAAGCTTTCTTT. V is TRBV5-1 and J is TRBJ1-1; no clear D gene. This CDR3 comprises 16 residues. Germline assignment: CDR1 SGHRS and CDR2 YFSETQ. Trimming took off 0 bases at V and 3 bases at J, with 15 bases between the two ends.

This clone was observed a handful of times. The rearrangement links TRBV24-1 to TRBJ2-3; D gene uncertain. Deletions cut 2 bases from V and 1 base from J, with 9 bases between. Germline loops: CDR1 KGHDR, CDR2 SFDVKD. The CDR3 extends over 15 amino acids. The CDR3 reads CATSDYARGTDTQYF. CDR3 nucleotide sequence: TGTGCCACCAGTGATTACGCTAGAGGCACAGATACGCAGTATTTT.

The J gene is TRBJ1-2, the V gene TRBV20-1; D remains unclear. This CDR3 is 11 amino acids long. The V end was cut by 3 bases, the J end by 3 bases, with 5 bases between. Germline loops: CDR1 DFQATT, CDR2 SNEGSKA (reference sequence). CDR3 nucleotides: TGCAGTGCTAGTCGAGACTATGGCTACACCTTC. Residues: CSASRDYGYTF.

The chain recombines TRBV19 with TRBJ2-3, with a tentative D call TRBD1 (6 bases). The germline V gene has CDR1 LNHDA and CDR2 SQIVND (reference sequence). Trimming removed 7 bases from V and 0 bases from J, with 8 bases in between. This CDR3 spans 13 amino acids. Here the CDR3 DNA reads TGTGCCAGTACCGGACAGAGCACAGATACGCAGTATTTT. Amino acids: CASTGQSTDTQYF.

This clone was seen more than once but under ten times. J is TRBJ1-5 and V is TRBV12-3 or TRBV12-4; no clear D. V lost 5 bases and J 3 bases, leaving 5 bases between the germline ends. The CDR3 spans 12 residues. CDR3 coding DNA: TGTGCCAGCAGTCTACTCAATCAGCCCCAGCATTTT. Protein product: CASSLLNQPQHF.

The CDR3 is CASSFGGSYEQYF. CDR3 nucleotide sequence: TGTGCCAGCAGCTTCGGCGGCTCCTACGAGCAGTACTTC. The genes are TRBV11-3 and TRBJ2-7; D not certain. This CDR3 region has 13 residues. Germline CDR1 and CDR2: SGHNT and YENEEA. V lost 3 bases to trimming and J lost 0 bases, with 6 bases between them.

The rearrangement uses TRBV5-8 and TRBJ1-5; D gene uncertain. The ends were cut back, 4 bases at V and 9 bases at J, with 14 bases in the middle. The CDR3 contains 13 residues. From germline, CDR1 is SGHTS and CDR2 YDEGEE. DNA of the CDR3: TGTGCCAGCAGCCCGGACGGTTTCAGGCCCCAGCATTTT. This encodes CASSPDGFRPQHF.

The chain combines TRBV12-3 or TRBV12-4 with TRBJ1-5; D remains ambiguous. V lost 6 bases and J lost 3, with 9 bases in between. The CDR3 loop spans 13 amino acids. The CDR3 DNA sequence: TGTGCCAGCAGCTCCCTACCCAATCAGCCCCAGCATTTT. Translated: CASSSLPNQPQHF.

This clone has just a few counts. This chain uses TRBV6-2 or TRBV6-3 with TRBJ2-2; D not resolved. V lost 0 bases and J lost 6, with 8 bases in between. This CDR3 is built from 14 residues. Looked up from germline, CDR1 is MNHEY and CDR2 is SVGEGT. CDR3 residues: CASSYSYGSGELFF. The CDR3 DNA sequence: TGTGCCAGCAGTTACTCGTACGGGTCCGGGGAGCTGTTTTTT.

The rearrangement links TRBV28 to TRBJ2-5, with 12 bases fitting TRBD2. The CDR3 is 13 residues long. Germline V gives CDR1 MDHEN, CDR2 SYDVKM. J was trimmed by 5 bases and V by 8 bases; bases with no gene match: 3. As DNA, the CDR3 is TGTGCCAGCCGACTAGCGGGAGTGGAGACCCAGTACTTC. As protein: CASRLAGVETQYF.

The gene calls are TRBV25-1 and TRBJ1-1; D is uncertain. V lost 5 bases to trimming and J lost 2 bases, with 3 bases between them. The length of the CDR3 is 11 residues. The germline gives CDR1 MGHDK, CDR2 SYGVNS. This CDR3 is CASSSNTEAFF. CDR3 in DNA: TGTGCCAGCAGTTCAAACACTGAAGCTTTCTTT.

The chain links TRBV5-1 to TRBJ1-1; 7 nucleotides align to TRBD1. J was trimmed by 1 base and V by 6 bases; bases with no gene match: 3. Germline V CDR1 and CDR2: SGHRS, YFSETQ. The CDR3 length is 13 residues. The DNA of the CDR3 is TGCGCCAGCACTGGACAGGAGAACACTGAAGCTTTCTTT. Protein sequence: CASTGQENTEAFF.

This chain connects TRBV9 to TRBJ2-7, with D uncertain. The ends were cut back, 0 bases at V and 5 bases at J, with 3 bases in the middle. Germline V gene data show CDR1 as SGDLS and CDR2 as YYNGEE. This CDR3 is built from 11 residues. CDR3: CASSVGNEQYF. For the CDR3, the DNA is TGTGCCAGCAGCGTAGGGAACGAGCAGTACTTC. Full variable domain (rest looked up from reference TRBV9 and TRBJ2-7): DSGVTQTPKHLITATGQRVTLRCSPRSGDLSVYWYQQSLDQGLQFLIQYYNGEERAKGNILERFSAQQFPDLHSELNLSSLELGDSALYFCASSVGNEQYFGPGTRLTVT.

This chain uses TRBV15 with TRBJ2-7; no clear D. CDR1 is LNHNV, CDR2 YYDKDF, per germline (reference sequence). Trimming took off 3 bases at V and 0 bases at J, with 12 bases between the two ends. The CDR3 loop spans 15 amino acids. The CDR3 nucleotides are TGTGCCACCAGCAGCCCCACACCGTCCTCCTACGAGCAGTACTTC. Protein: CATSSPTPSSYEQYF.

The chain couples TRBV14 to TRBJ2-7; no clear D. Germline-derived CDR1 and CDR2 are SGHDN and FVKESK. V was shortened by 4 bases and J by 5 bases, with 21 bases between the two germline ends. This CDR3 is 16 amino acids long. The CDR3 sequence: CASSLYPPGKGDEQYF. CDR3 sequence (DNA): TGTGCCAGCAGCCTCTACCCTCCAGGAAAAGGAGACGAGCAGTACTTC. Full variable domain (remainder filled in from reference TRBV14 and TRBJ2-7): EAGVTQFPSHSVIEKGQTVTLRCDPISGHDNLYWYRRVMGKEIKFLLHFVKESKQDESGMPNNRFLAERTGGTYSTLKVQPAELEDSGVYFCASSLYPPGKGDEQYFGPGTRLTVT.

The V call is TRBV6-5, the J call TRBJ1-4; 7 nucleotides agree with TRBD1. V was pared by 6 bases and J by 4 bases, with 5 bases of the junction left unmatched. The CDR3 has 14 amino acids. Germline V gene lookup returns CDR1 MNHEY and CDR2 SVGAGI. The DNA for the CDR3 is TGTGCCAGCAGCCGGGACAGTGGTAATGAAAAACTGTTTTTT. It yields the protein CASSRDSGNEKLFF.

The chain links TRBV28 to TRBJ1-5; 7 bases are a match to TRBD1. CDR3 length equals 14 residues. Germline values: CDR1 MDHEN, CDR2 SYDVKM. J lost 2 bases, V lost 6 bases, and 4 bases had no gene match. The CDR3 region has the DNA TGTGCCAGCAGCTTCGGACAGGGCAATCAGCCCCAGCATTTT. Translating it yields CASSFGQGNQPQHF.

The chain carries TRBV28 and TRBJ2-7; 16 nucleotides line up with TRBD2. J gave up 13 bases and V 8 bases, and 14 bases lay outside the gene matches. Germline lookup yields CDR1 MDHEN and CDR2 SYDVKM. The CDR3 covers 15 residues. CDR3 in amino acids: CASSTSGTSGRARYF. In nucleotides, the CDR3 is TGTGCCAGCTCAACGTCTGGGACTAGCGGGAGGGCAAGATACTTC.

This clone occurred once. The CDR3 DNA follows: TGTGCCAGCAGCGTAGGGATGAGTCCCGGGACGGCGGGTGAAAAACTGTTTTTT. Its translation: CASSVGMSPGTAGEKLFF. The chain couples TRBV9 to TRBJ1-4; the D gene is possibly TRBD1 (5 bases). V lost 0 bases and J lost 7, with 22 bases in between. This CDR3 has 18 residues. In germline, CDR1 is SGDLS, CDR2 YYNGEE.

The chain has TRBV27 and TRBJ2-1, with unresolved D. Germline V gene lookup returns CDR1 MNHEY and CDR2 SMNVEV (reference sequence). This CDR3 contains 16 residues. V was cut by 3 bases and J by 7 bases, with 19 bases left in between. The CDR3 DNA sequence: TGTGCCAGCAGTTTTGGGCTAACCTATCCCTGGAATGAGCAGTTCTTC. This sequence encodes CASSFGLTYPWNEQFF.

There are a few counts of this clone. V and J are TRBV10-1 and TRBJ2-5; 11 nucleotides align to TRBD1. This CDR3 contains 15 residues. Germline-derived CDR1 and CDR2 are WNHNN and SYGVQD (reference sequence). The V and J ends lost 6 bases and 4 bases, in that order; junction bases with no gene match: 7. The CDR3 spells CASRDRGRELETQYF. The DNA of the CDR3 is TGCGCCAGCAGGGACAGGGGGCGCGAATTAGAGACCCAGTACTTC.